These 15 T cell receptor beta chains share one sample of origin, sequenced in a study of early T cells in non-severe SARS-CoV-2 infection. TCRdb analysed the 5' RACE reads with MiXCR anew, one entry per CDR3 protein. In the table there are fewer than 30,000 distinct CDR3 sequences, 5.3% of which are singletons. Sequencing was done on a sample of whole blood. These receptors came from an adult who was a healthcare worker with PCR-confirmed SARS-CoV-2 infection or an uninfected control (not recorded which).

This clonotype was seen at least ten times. The CDR3 protein is CASSVAGAATDKNPEAFF. In DNA form, the CDR3 reads TGTGCCAGCAGCGTAGCCGGCGCTGCCACCGATAAAAATCCTGAAGCTTTCTTT. The chain links TRBV9 to TRBJ1-1, with D hard to call. Looked up from germline, CDR1 is SGDLS and CDR2 is YYNGEE. V was shortened by 0 bases and J by 6 bases, with 24 bases between the two germline ends. CDR3 length: 18 residues.

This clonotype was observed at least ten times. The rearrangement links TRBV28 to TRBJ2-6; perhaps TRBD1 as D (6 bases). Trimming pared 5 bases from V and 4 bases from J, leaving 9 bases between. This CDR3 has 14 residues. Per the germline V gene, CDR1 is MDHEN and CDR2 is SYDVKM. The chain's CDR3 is CASSQGPGANVLTF. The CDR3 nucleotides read TGTGCCAGCAGTCAGGGGCCAGGGGCCAACGTCCTGACTTTC.

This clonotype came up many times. The CDR3 reads CASSLNSQANTGELFF. The CDR3 DNA reads as TGTGCCAGCAGTTTAAATTCCCAAGCGAACACCGGGGAGCTGTTTTTT. The chain links TRBV12-3 or TRBV12-4 to TRBJ2-2; the D is unclear. This CDR3 is built from 16 residues. V was clipped by 2 bases and J by 0 bases, with 10 bases between them.

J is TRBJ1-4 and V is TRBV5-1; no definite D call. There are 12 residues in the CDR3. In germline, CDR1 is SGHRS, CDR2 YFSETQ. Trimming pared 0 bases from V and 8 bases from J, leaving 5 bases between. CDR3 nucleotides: TGCGCCAGCAGCTTGGGTGGCGAAAAACTGTTTTTT. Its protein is CASSLGGEKLFF.

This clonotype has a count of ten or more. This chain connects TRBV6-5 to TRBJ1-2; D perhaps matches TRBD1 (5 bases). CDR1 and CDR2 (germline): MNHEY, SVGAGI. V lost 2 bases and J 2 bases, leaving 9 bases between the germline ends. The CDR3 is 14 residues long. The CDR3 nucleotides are TGTGCCAGCAGTTACATGGACAAAAACTATGGCTACACCTTC. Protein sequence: CASSYMDKNYGYTF.

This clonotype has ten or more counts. The CDR3 nucleotides are TGCAGTGCTAGGGACCAGGGCCTCGAGCAGTACTTC. This encodes CSARDQGLEQYF. The J gene is TRBJ2-7, the V gene TRBV20-1, with D tentatively TRBD1 (5 bases). The V and J ends lost 3 bases and 6 bases respectively, with 12 bases between them. Germline V lookup: CDR1 DFQATT, CDR2 SNEGSKA (reference sequence). CDR3 length: 12 residues.

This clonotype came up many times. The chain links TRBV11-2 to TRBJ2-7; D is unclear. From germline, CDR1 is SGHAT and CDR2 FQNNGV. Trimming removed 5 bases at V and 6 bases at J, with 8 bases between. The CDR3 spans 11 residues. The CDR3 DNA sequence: TGTGCCAGCAGCCCTGGGGTCGAGCAGTACTTC. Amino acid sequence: CASSPGVEQYF.

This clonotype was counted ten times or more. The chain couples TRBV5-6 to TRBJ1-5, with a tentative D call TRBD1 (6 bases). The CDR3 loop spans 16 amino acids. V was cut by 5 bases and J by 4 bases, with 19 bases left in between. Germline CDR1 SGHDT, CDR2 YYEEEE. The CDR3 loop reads CASSFGPGQKNQPQHF. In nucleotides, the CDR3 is TGTGCCAGCAGTTTTGGACCCGGACAGAAAAATCAGCCCCAGCATTTT.

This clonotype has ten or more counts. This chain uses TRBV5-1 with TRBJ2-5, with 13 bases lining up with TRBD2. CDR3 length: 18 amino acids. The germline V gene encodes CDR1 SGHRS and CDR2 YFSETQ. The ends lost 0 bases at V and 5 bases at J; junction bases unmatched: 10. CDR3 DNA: TGCGCCAGCAGCTTGGGGGGACTAGCGGGACCCCGATGGGAGACCCAGTACTTC. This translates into CASSLGGLAGPRWETQYF.

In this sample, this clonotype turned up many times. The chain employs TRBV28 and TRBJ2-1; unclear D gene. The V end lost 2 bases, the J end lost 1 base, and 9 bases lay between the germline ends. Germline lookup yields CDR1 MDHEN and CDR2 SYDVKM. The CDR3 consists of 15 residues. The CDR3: CASSLTLGSYNEQFF. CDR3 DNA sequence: TGTGCCAGCAGTTTAACGCTAGGGTCCTACAATGAGCAGTTCTTC.

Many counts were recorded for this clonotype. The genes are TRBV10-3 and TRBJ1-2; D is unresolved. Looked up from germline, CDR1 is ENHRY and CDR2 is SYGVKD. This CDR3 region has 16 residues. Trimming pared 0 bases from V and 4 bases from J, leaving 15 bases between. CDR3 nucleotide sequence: TGTGCCATCAGTGAGTCGTTACAGCCGGTCCCCTATGGCTACACCTTC. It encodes CAISESLQPVPYGYTF.

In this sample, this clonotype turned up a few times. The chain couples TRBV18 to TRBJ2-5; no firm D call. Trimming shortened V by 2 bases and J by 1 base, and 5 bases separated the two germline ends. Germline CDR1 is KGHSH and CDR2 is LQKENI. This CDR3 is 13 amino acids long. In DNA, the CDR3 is TGTGCCAGCTCACCAGGGTTCCAAGAGACCCAGTACTTC. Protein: CASSPGFQETQYF.

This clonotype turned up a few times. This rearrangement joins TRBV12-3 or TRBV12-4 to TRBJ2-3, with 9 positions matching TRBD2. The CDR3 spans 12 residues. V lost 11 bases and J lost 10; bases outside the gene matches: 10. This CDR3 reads CAGRRGGAAQYF. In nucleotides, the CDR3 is TGTGCCGGTCGGCGGGGGGGCGCAGCGCAGTATTTT.

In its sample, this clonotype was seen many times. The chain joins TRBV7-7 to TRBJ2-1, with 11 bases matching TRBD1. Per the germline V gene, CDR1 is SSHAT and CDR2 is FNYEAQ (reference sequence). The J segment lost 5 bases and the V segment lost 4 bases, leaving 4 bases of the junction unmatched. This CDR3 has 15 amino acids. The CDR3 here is CASSSGQGAHNEQFF. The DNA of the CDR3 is TGTGCCAGCAGCTCTGGACAGGGGGCGCACAATGAGCAGTTCTTC.

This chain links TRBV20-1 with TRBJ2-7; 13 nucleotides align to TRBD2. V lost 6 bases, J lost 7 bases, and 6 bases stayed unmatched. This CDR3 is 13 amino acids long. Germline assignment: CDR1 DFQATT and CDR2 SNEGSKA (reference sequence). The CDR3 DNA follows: TGCAGTGCGCGGACTAGCGGGAGCGGTGAGCAGTACTTC. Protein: CSARTSGSGEQYF.